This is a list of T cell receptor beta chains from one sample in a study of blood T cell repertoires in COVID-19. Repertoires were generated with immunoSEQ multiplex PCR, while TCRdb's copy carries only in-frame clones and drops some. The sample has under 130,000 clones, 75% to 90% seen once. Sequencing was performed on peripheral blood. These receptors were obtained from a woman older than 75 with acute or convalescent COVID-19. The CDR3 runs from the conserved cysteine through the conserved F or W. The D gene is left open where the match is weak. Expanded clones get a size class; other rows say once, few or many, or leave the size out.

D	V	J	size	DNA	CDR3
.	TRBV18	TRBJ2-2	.	TGTGCCAGCTTCAAGGGAGACTGGGAGCTGTTTTTT	CASFKGDWELFF
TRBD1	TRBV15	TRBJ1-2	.	TGTGCCACCAGCAGCGAGGGACAGGGAACTAACTATGGCTACACCTTC	CATSSEGQGTNYGYTF
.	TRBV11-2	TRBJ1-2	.	TGTGCCAGCAGCTTATCGGAACTAGGGAGATATGGCTACGCCTTC	CASSLSELGRYGYAF
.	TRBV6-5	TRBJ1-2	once	TGTGCCAGCAGTTATTCTGCAGGGGTCTCCTATGGCTACACCTTC	CASSYSAGVSYGYTF
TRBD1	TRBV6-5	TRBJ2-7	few	TGTGCCAGCAGTTCCGTGACAGGGGACCACGAGCAGTACTTC	CASSSVTGDHEQYF
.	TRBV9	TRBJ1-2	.	TGTGCCAGCAGCGCCACGGGGGGACAAAGCTATGGCTACACCTTC	CASSATGGQSYGYTF
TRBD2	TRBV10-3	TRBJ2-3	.	TGTGCCATCAGTGATGGCGGGGGGGCCAAAGATACGCAGTATTTT	CAISDGGGAKDTQYF
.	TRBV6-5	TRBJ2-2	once	TGTGCCAGCAGACTCAGCGTGAACACCGGGGAGCTGTTTTTT	CASRLSVNTGELFF
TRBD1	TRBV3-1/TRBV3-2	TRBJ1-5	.	TGTGCCAGCAGCCAAGGACAGGGTAATCAGCCCCAGCATTTT	CASSQGQGNQPQHF
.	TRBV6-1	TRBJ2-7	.	TGTGCCAGCAGTGACCAGGTGGTCTACGAGCAGTACTTC	CASSDQVVYEQYF
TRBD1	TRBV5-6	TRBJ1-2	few	TGTGCCAGCAGCTTTGGGTCAGGGGGCGCCTACACCTTC	CASSFGSGGAYTF
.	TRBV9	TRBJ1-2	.	TGTGCCAGCAGCCCAACCTGGGGAGGGAGCTATGGCTACACCTTC	CASSPTWGGSYGYTF
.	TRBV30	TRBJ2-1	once	TGTGCCTGGAGCTCTATCATCTATGAGCAGTTCTTC	CAWSSIIYEQFF
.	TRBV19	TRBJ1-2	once	TGTGCCAGTAGTAGGCTGAACAGTATCTATGGCTACACCTTC	CASSRLNSIYGYTF
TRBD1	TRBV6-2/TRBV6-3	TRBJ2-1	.	TGTGCCAGCAGTAAAAGGACAGGGAGACATGAGCAGTTCTTC	CASSKRTGRHEQFF
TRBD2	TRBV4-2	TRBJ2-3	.	TGTGCCAGCAGCCAAGGGTCGCGCGGACTAGCGGGGGGCCAAGATACGCAGTATTTT	CASSQGSRGLAGGQDTQYF
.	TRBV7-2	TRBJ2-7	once	TGTGCCAGCAGATCAGCGGGCTTAAGCTACGAGCAGTACTTC	CASRSAGLSYEQYF
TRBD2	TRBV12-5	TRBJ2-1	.	TGTGCTAGTCAGGAGACTAGCTCCCATGAGCAGTTCTTC	CASQETSSHEQFF
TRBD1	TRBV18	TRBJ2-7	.	TGTGCCAGCTCACCACCGACGACAGGGGGTTTCTACGAGCAGTACTTC	CASSPPTTGGFYEQYF
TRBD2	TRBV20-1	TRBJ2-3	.	TGCAGTGCTTACCTGACTAGCCGGCAGTATTTT	CSAYLTSRQYF
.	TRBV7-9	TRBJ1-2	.	TGTGCCAGCAGCCCTATATCTGGGAGCAACTATGGCTACACCTTC	CASSPISGSNYGYTF
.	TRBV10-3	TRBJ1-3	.	TGTGCCATCAGTGATGCAGACTCTGGAAACACCATATATTTT	CAISDADSGNTIYF
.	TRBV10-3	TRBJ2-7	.	TGTGCCATCAGTTGGGCTGGCTCCTACGAGCAGTACTTC	CAISWAGSYEQYF
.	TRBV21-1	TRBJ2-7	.	TGTGCCAGCAGCGGGGCGGCAGCGCTCTCCTACGAGCAGTACTTC	CASSGAAALSYEQYF
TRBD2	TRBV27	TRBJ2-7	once	TGTGCCAGCAGTTTTAGCGGGGGGGCCTACGAGCAGTACTTC	CASSFSGGAYEQYF
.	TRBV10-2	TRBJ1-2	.	TGCGCCAGCACCAGGCAGGGAAACTACTATGGCTACACCTTC	CASTRQGNYYGYTF
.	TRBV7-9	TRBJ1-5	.	TGTGCCAGCAGCCATCTAGGTGTCAATCAGCCCCAGCATTTT	CASSHLGVNQPQHF
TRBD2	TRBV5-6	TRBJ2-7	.	TGTGCCAGCAGCATGCTAGCGGGGGGGATTTACGAGCAGTACTTC	CASSMLAGGIYEQYF
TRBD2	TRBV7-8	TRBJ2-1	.	TGTGCCAGCAGCTTACAGGTCGCTAGCGGGGGGGCGGTTTTTCTCTTC	CASSLQVASGGAVFLF
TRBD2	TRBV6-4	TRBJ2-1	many	TGTGCCAGCAGTGACTCCGGGGGGGCGAACAATGAGCAGTTCTTC	CASSDSGGANNEQFF
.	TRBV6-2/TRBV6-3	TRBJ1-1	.	TGTGCCAGCAGTTACTCGGGGGGGCCTGGGACTGAAGCTTTCTTT	CASSYSGGPGTEAFF
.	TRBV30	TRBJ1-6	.	TGTGCCTGGAGGCGGACAGAGAATTCACCCCTCCACTTT	CAWRRTENSPLHF
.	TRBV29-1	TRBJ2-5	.	TGCAGCGCCAGACAAGGGGAAGCGGAGACCCAGTACTTC	CSARQGEAETQYF
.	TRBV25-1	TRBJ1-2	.	TGTGCCAGCAGTGGCCCACGGGAGGCGAGTGGCTACACCTTC	CASSGPREASGYTF
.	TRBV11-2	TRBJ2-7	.	TGTGCCAGCAGCTTGGAGACAGGGAGGAAAGAGCAGTACTTC	CASSLETGRKEQYF
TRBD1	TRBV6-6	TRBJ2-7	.	TGTGCCAGCAGTCGAGGGACAGGGGGCTCCTACGAGCAGTACTTC	CASSRGTGGSYEQYF
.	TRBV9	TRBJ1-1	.	TGTGCCAGCAGCCAAATCGACCAGGGTTACACTGAAGCTTTCTTT	CASSQIDQGYTEAFF
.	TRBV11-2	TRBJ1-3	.	TGTGCCAGCAGCCTTGCGGGCAGCTTCAGCTCTGGAAACACCATATATTTT	CASSLAGSFSSGNTIYF
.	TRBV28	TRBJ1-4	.	TGTGCCACCCGCGGGGGGGCTGTTTTCGGAAATGAAAAACTGTTTTTT	CATRGGAVFGNEKLFF
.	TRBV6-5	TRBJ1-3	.	TGTGCCAGCAGCGAGGTTGACTCTGGAAACACCATATATTTT	CASSEVDSGNTIYF